This T cell receptor (beta chain) was sequenced during a study of molecular identifiers for immune sequencing clone quantification. Whole-study findings and limits: Reports indicate spiked Jurkat TCR RNA from one cell could be found among around 1 million naive cells.

The CDR3 covers 13 residues. The junction had 7 bases not matched to a gene; V was cut back by 10 bases and J by 5 bases. Germline CDR1 is SNHLY and CDR2 is FYNNEI. MiXCR, run by TCRdb on the PCR reads, gives a single entry per CDR3 protein. The sample carries about 640,000 distinct CDR3 sequences, about 20% recorded once. This clonotype occurred many times. Antigen: not known. The V gene is TRBV2, the J gene TRBJ2-3; 9 bases map to TRBD1. The sample consisted of naive CD8+ T cells from blood, with Jurkat cell RNA spiked in. Subset defined: FACS-sorted CD8+CD4-CCR7+CD45RA+ naive T cells. The receptor was derived from a human donor in good health. Some libraries in this study had Jurkat cell RNA spiked in. CDR3 coding DNA: TGTGCCATCGGGACAGGGACGGGAGATACGCAGTATTTT. Its translation is CAIGTGTGDTQYF.